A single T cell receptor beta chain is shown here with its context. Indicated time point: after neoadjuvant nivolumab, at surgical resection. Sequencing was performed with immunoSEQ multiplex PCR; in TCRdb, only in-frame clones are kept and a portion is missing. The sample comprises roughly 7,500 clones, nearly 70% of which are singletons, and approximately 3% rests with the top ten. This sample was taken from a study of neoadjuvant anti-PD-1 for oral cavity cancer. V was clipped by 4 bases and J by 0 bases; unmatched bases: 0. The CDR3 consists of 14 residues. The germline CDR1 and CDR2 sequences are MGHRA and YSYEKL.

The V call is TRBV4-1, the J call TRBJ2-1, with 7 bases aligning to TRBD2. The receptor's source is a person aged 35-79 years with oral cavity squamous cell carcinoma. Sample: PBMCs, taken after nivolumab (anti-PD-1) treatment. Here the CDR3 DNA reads TGCGCCAGCAGCCGGGGGGGCTCCTACAATGAGCAGTTCTTC. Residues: CASSRGGSYNEQFF.